Listed below are T cell receptor beta chains from one sample, sequenced in a study of beta chain features in type 1 diabetes. Data came from immunoSEQ multiplex PCR; TCRdb stores just in-frame clones and leaves some out. The sample has about 140,000 clones; 10% to 15% are singletons. The source material was central memory CD4+ T cells from blood. These receptors came from a man younger than 30 with type 1 diabetes. Both conserved end residues are part of each CDR3. A D gene is named only where the DNA matches it firmly. Not every row has a clone size; where given, it reads once, few, many or a size class.

TGCGCCAGCAGCCAGCAGGGGGCTTGGGACACCGGGGAGCTGTTTTTT,CASSQQGAWDTGELFF,TRBV5-1,NA,TRBD1,TRBJ2-2
TGTGCCAGCTCACAACAGGGAACAAACCCGGGGGGCTACACCTTC,CASSQQGTNPGGYTF,TRBV18,NA,NA,TRBJ1-2
TGCAGTGCTAAGGGACTAGATACGCAGTATTTT,CSAKGLDTQYF,TRBV20-1,many,NA,TRBJ2-3
TGTGCCAGCAGTCCCGACAACAGGGCATCCTATGGCTACACCTTC,CASSPDNRASYGYTF,TRBV5-6,NA,NA,TRBJ1-2
TGTGCCAGCAGTGAACCCTCCTTT,CASSEPSF,TRBV6-1,NA,NA,TRBJ1-1
TGTGCCAGCAGCTACCCAGGGGGCAATCAGCCCCAGCATTTT,CASSYPGGNQPQHF,TRBV11-2,NA,NA,TRBJ1-5
TGTGCCAGCAGCTTAGCCGGGACAGGGTCGTACAATGAGCAGTTCTTC,CASSLAGTGSYNEQFF,TRBV7-2,NA,TRBD1,TRBJ2-1
TGCGCCAGCAGCTTGGCCGGACGCCCGGGGGCAGATACGCAGTATTTT,CASSLAGRPGADTQYF,TRBV5-1,NA,NA,TRBJ2-3
TGTGCCAGCTCACCTAACAGCGGCAACAATGAGCAGTTCTTC,CASSPNSGNNEQFF,TRBV18,NA,NA,TRBJ2-1
TGTGCCAGCAGCTTGGGACAGGGGGACACTGAAGCTTTCTTT,CASSLGQGDTEAFF,TRBV7-9,NA,TRBD1,TRBJ1-1
TGTGCCAGCAGAGAGGACAGCTCTGGGGCCAACGTCCTGACTTTC,CASREDSSGANVLTF,TRBV6-1,NA,NA,TRBJ2-6
TGTGCCAGTGAACCGACACTAGCCAAAAACATTCAGTACTTC,CASEPTLAKNIQYF,TRBV6-1,few,NA,TRBJ2-4
TGCAGCGTTTGGAGGGTTGGGTCCTACGAGCAGTACTTC,CSVWRVGSYEQYF,TRBV29-1,many,NA,TRBJ2-7
TGTGCCTGGAGCTTAGGGGACAGGGCCCTCAATGAGCAGTTCTTC,CAWSLGDRALNEQFF,TRBV30,many,TRBD1,TRBJ2-1
TGCGCCAGCAGCCATTCTTATGACAGCGAGCAGTACTTC,CASSHSYDSEQYF,TRBV4-1,NA,NA,TRBJ2-7
TGTGCCAGCAGTGAATCGAAAGGCATGAACACTGAAGCTTTCTTT,CASSESKGMNTEAFF,TRBV25-1,few,NA,TRBJ1-1
TGTGCCAGCAGTTTTTCCTCGCCCGTCTACAATGAGCAGTTCTTC,CASSFSSPVYNEQFF,TRBV28,NA,NA,TRBJ2-1
TGTGCCACCAGCACCCGGACAAGAGCTTATGGCTACACCTTC,CATSTRTRAYGYTF,TRBV15,few,NA,TRBJ1-2
TGTGCCAGCAGCCAAGAGGGGACTAGCGGGTCCTACAATGAGCAGTTCTTC,CASSQEGTSGSYNEQFF,TRBV4-2,few,TRBD2,TRBJ2-1
TGTGCCAGCAGCTTCCCCCCCAACGAGCAGTACTTC,CASSFPPNEQYF,TRBV7-2,NA,NA,TRBJ2-7
TGTGCCAGCAGTCCCGACAGGACCTCCTACGAGCAGTACTTC,CASSPDRTSYEQYF,TRBV2,few,NA,TRBJ2-7
TGTGCCACTTGGGGAGGGAAAGCCAAAAACATTCAGTACTTC,CATWGGKAKNIQYF,TRBV19,few,TRBD2,TRBJ2-4
TGTGCCAGCAGTGAGGGGGAGACCCAGTACTTC,CASSEGETQYF,TRBV2,few,NA,TRBJ2-5
TGCGCCAGCAGCTCGACTGGGCGTACCAGACAAGAGACCCAGTACTTC,CASSSTGRTRQETQYF,TRBV5-1,NA,NA,TRBJ2-5
TGCGCCAGCAGCTTCCGGAACACCGGGGAGCTGTTTTTT,CASSFRNTGELFF,TRBV5-1,NA,NA,TRBJ2-2
TGTGCCTGGAGCTTCCGACAGGGTAGGAACACCGGGGAGCTGTTTTTT,CAWSFRQGRNTGELFF,TRBV30,NA,TRBD1,TRBJ2-2
TGTGCCAGCAGTTCCCCACAGGGGGCAGCCTACAATGAGCAGTTCTTC,CASSSPQGAAYNEQFF,TRBV27,NA,TRBD1,TRBJ2-1
TGTGCCACCTGGACGAACCACTACGAGCAGTACTTC,CATWTNHYEQYF,TRBV28,few,NA,TRBJ2-7
TGCGCCAGCAGCCCGTGGGAGGGGTTCTATGGCTACACCTTC,CASSPWEGFYGYTF,TRBV4-1,few,NA,TRBJ1-2
TGCGCCAGCAGCCCAACCCCAGGGACAGATACGCAGTATTTT,CASSPTPGTDTQYF,TRBV5-1,NA,NA,TRBJ2-3
TGTGCCACCAGCAAAGCGGGGGCCGGGAGGAATGAGCAGTTCTTC,CATSKAGAGRNEQFF,TRBV15,NA,TRBD2,TRBJ2-1
TGTGCCAGCAGTTACGCGGGGGCGCAGTATTTT,CASSYAGAQYF,TRBV6-5,few,TRBD2,TRBJ2-3
TGTGCCAGCAGTGGGGGGCATACAGATACGCAGTATTTT,CASSGGHTDTQYF,TRBV28,few,NA,TRBJ2-3
TGCGCCAGCCGGGACAGCATGAACACTGAAGCTTTCTTT,CASRDSMNTEAFF,TRBV10-1,few,TRBD1,TRBJ1-1
TGCGCCAGCAGCGGGACAGCAACCTACAATGAGCAGTTCTTC,CASSGTATYNEQFF,TRBV5-1,few,TRBD1,TRBJ2-1
TGCGCCAGCAGCCGTAAGGTTAACTATGGCTACACCTTC,CASSRKVNYGYTF,TRBV4-1,NA,NA,TRBJ1-2
TGTGCCAGCAGCTTATCGGACTCCATCTCCTACGAGCAGTACTTC,CASSLSDSISYEQYF,TRBV11-2,many,NA,TRBJ2-7
TGTGCCAGCAGTAAAATCGGGGAGCTGTTTTTT,CASSKIGELFF,TRBV28,NA,NA,TRBJ2-2